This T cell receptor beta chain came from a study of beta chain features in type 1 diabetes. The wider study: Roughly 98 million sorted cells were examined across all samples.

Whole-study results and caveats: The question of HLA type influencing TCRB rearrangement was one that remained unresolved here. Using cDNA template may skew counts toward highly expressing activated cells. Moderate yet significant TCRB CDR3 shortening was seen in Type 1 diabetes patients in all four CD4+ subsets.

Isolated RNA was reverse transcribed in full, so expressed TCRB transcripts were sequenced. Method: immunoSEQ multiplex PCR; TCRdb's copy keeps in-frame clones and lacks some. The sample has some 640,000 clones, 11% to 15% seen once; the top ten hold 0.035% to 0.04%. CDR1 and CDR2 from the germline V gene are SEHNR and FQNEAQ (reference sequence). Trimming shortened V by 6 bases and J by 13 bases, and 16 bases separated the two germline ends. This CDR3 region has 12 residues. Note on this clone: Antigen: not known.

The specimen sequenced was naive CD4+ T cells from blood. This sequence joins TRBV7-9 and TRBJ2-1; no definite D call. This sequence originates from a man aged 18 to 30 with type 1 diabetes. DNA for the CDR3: TGTGCCAGCAGACGGGTAGCCCCCTTCCAGTTCTTC. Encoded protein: CASRRVAPFQFF.